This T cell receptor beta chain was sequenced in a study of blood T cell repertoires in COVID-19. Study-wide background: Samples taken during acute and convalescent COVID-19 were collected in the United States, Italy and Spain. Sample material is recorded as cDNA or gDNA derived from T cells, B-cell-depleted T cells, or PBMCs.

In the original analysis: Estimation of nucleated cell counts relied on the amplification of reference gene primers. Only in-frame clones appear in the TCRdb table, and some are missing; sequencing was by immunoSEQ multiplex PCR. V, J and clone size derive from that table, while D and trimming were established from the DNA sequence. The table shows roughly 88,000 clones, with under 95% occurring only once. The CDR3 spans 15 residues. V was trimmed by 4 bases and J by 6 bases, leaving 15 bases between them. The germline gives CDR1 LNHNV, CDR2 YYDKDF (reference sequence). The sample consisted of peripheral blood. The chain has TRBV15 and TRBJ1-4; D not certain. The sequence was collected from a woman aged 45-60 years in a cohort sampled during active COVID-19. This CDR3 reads CATSKETGYYEKLFF. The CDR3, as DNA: TGTGCCACCAGCAAGGAAACGGGATATTATGAAAAACTGTTTTTT.